The next 26 T cell receptor beta chains were all read from a single sample in a study of graft-versus-host responses after intestinal transplantation. The method was immunoSEQ multiplex PCR; TCRdb's version includes in-frame clones alone and lacks a portion of them. Among fewer than 110,000 clones listed, more than 85% were seen once. No antigen is known for these receptors. The sample in question was unstimulated CD8+ T cells sorted from spleen or lymph node cells, obtained before intestinal transplant. These TCRs come from a human donor who received an intestinal transplant.

This clone is categorized as medium-sized. The CDR3, as DNA: TGCGCCAGCAGCCACGGGACTAGCGAGGACCGCGAGCAGTACTTC. Protein: CASSHGTSEDREQYF. The chain joins TRBV4-1 to TRBJ2-7; TRBD2 matches 10 bases. The germline gives CDR1 MGHRA, CDR2 YSYEKL. The V and J ends lost 3 bases and 6 bases, in that order; junction bases with no gene match: 8. The CDR3 consists of 15 residues.

This clone was observed a single time. The V gene is TRBV4-1, the J gene TRBJ2-7; weak D call: TRBD2 (7 bases). Per germline, CDR1 MGHRA and CDR2 YSYEKL. V shed 4 bases and J shed 5 bases, with 18 bases lying between them. The CDR3 covers 15 residues. CDR3 in DNA: TGCGCCAGCAGCCCTGCGGGGGCTAGTTTCCACGAGCAGTACTTC. Translated, it gives CASSPAGASFHEQYF.

The CDR3 reads CASSSEGSSYNEQFF. In DNA, the CDR3 is TGTGCCAGCAGCTCTGAAGGAAGCTCCTACAATGAGCAGTTCTTC. The chain has TRBV9 and TRBJ2-1; D call uncertain. Deletions cut 4 bases from V and 0 bases from J, with 11 bases between. This CDR3 has 15 residues. Germline CDR1 is SGDLS and CDR2 is YYNGEE.

This clone was observed a single time. This chain uses TRBV6-1 with TRBJ2-1; maybe TRBD2 (5 bases). Trimming left V 8 bases short and J 8 bases short, with 13 bases between. Germline CDR1 MNHNS, CDR2 SASEGT. The CDR3 covers 12 residues. This chain's CDR3 is CASEGVSDEQFF. The CDR3 coding sequence is TGTGCCAGCGAGGGAGTCTCGGATGAGCAGTTCTTC.

V gene TRBV6-1 combines with J gene TRBJ2-2; 10 bases fit TRBD2. V lost 2 bases and J lost 6; bases outside the gene matches: 12. The germline V gene has CDR1 MNHNS and CDR2 SASEGT. The CDR3 runs to 18 residues. CDR3 coding DNA: TGTGCCAGCAGTGAACACACCCTTGTGACTAGCGGGTCCGGGGAGCTGTTTTTT. Its protein product is CASSEHTLVTSGSGELFF.

The chain joins TRBV5-3 to TRBJ2-2; the D is unclear. TRBV5-3 is an ORF, with its function uncertain. Trimming stripped 4 bases from V and 0 bases from J, with 10 bases between. This CDR3 has 15 amino acids. The CDR3 DNA reads TGTGCCAGAAGCCACAAGAACCCGAACACCGGGGAGCTGTTTTTT. Encoded protein: CARSHKNPNTGELFF.

This rearrangement joins TRBV13 to TRBJ2-5, with a tentative D call TRBD1 (5 bases). V was clipped by 3 bases and J by 5 bases, with 16 bases between them. The CDR3 covers 15 residues. Per the germline V gene, CDR1 is PRHDT and CDR2 is FYEKMQ (reference sequence). The CDR3 nucleotides are TGTGCCAGCAGCTTGCTTGTAGCAGGGCGGGAGACCCAGTACTTC. Translating it yields CASSLLVAGRETQYF. Supplemented by reference TRBV13 and TRBJ2-5, the full variable domain reads AAGVIQSPRHLIKEKRETATLKCYPIPRHDTVYWYQQGPGQDPQFLISFYEKMQSDKGSIPDRFSAQQFSDYHSELNMSSLELGDSALYFCASSLLVAGRETQYFGPGTRLLVL.

The chain joins TRBV10-1 to TRBJ2-2; unclear D gene. The germline CDR1 and CDR2 sequences are WNHNN and SYGVQD (reference sequence). The CDR3 runs 13 residues. Trimming took 11 bases from V and 7 from J, leaving 17 bases between them. The CDR3 nucleotides are TGCGCCGTAGCACCCAACCGCAACGGGGAGCTGTTTTTT. Translated, it gives CAVAPNRNGELFF.

In its sample, this clone was seen once. V and J are TRBV4-2 and TRBJ2-3; the match to TRBD2 covers 10 bases. Per germline, CDR1 LGHNA and CDR2 YNFKEQ. CDR3 length equals 15 residues. The trim removed 0 bases at V and 10 bases at J, leaving 7 bases unmatched. The CDR3 is CASSQDRLAGVAQYF. For the CDR3, the DNA is TGTGCCAGCAGCCAAGATAGGCTAGCGGGGGTGGCGCAGTATTTT.

This clone is termed medium-sized (0.01 to 0.1%). V is TRBV15 and J is TRBJ2-7; D perhaps matches TRBD2 (6 bases). Germline loops: CDR1 LNHNV, CDR2 YYDKDF (reference sequence). This CDR3 has 15 residues. Trimming took 0 bases from V and 2 from J, leaving 11 bases between them. CDR3 loop: CATSRERGPTYEQYF. CDR3 sequence (DNA): TGTGCCACCAGCAGAGAGCGGGGACCTACCTACGAGCAGTACTTC.

The genes are TRBV10-1 and TRBJ1-5, with D hard to call. V lost 3 bases, J lost 9 bases, and 9 bases lay in between. This CDR3 is built from 12 residues. Germline values: CDR1 WNHNN, CDR2 SYGVQD (reference sequence). Written as DNA, the CDR3 is TGCGCCAGCAGTGACCCCCGGGGGCCCCAGCATTTT. This codes for CASSDPRGPQHF.

The chain couples TRBV10-3 to TRBJ2-1; D may match TRBD1 or TRBD2 (6 bases each). Germline CDR1 is ENHRY and CDR2 is SYGVKD. Between the trimmed V and J ends, which lost 7 bases and 5 bases, there was a span of 18 bases. The CDR3 covers 15 residues. The CDR3 is CAITSAGHADNEQFF. The CDR3, as DNA: TGTGCCATCACGTCCGCGGGACACGCTGACAATGAGCAGTTCTTC.

The chain combines TRBV7-8 with TRBJ1-4; D not resolved. Germline V lookup: CDR1 SGHVS, CDR2 FQNEAQ. This CDR3 has 15 amino acids. The germline V and J ends were trimmed by 1 base and 5 bases, with 11 bases remaining between them. The chain's CDR3 is CASSLGAVGNEKLFF. The CDR3 nucleotides read TGTGCCAGCAGCTTAGGGGCAGTGGGGAATGAAAAACTGTTTTTT.

The chain carries TRBV5-1 and TRBJ2-7; D may match TRBD1 or TRBD2 (5 bases each). Looked up from germline, CDR1 is SGHRS and CDR2 is YFSETQ. The germline V and J ends were trimmed by 5 bases and 0 bases, with 12 bases remaining between them. The length of the CDR3 is 14 residues. CDR3 residues: CASRSGTDSYEQYF. CDR3 DNA: TGCGCCAGCAGGTCCGGGACCGACTCCTACGAGCAGTACTTC. Drawing the rest from reference TRBV5-1 and TRBJ2-7, the complete variable domain is KAGVTQTPRYLIKTRGQQVTLSCSPISGHRSVSWYQQTPGQGLQFLFEYFSETQRNKGNFPGRFSGRQFSNSRSEMNVSTLELGDSALYLCASRSGTDSYEQYFGPGTRLTVT.

The rearrangement joins TRBV9 to TRBJ2-7; the D gene is possibly TRBD2 (5 bases). Germline V gene sequence: CDR1 SGDLS, CDR2 YYNGEE. The CDR3 totals 18 residues. V lost 4 bases and J 0 bases, leaving 23 bases between the germline ends. CDR3 sequence: CASSKGLAGVGDSYEQYF. CDR3 coding DNA: TGTGCCAGCAGCAAAGGACTTGCCGGCGTGGGTGACTCCTACGAGCAGTACTTC.

The chain is built from TRBV5-6 and TRBJ2-1, with TRBD1 matching over 9 bases. V gave up 4 bases and J gave up 3 bases; unmatched junction bases: 8. The CDR3 is 16 amino acids. Per germline, CDR1 SGHDT and CDR2 YYEEEE. The CDR3 DNA is TGTGCCAGCAGCGTACGGACAGGGGAGAACTACAATGAGCAGTTCTTC. This encodes CASSVRTGENYNEQFF.

This clone was found once. This chain links TRBV6-1 with TRBJ2-2, with TRBD1 matching over 7 bases. Germline V gene lookup returns CDR1 MNHNS and CDR2 SASEGT. This CDR3 contains 15 residues. J was trimmed by 8 bases and V by 4 bases; bases with no gene match: 10. The CDR3 here is CASSALGQVVGELFF. The CDR3 DNA sequence: TGTGCCAGCAGTGCCCTTGGACAGGTCGTGGGGGAGCTGTTTTTT.

The rearrangement links TRBV11-1 to TRBJ1-4; D unresolved. V was clipped by 5 bases and J by 13 bases, with 14 bases between them. Looked up from germline, CDR1 is SGHAT and CDR2 is FQDESV (reference sequence). The CDR3 spans 12 residues. The CDR3 sequence: CASSPSGRTLFF. The CDR3 DNA reads TGTGCCAGCAGCCCGTCGGGGAGGACACTGTTTTTT.

The DNA of the CDR3 is TGTGCCAGCTCTCAGTCGGAGGGGACAGACACAGATACGCAGTATTTT. Translated, it gives CASSQSEGTDTDTQYF. The rearrangement joins TRBV2 to TRBJ2-3; a weak D match, TRBD1 (7 bases). The germline V gene has CDR1 SNHLY and CDR2 FYNNEI. The CDR3 runs to 16 residues. V gave up 8 bases and J gave up 2 bases, with 20 bases separating them.

The chain has TRBV5-4 and TRBJ2-7, with TRBD1 matching over 8 bases. V trimming: 0 bases; J trimming: 5 bases; junction bases outside the gene matches: 10. The CDR3 runs to 16 residues. Germline assignment: CDR1 SGHNT and CDR2 YYREEE (reference sequence). CDR3 protein: CASSLDLTGGYNEQYF. The DNA for the CDR3 is TGTGCCAGCAGCTTGGACCTAACAGGGGGTTATAACGAGCAGTACTTC.

The CDR3 protein is CASSWGRAGGPETQYF. The DNA of the CDR3 is TGTGCCAGCAGCTGGGGTCGAGCGGGGGGGCCGGAGACCCAGTACTTC. The chain carries TRBV11-2 and TRBJ2-5; 10 bases match TRBD2. The V segment lost 4 bases and the J segment 5 bases; nucleotides outside the gene matches: 10. Germline CDR1 reads SGHAT; CDR2 reads FQNNGV. The length of the CDR3 is 16 residues.

The V call is TRBV5-1, the J call TRBJ1-3, with unresolved D. The germline CDR1 and CDR2 sequences are SGHRS and YFSETQ. V dropped 6 bases and J dropped 4 bases, with 20 bases sitting between them. The CDR3 runs to 16 residues. CDR3 amino acids: CASKIGSRGVGNTIYF. The CDR3 bases are TGCGCCAGCAAAATCGGAAGTCGGGGAGTCGGAAACACCATATATTTT.

This clone has more than one count but fewer than ten. This rearrangement joins TRBV9 to TRBJ2-3; D is ambiguous. With 3 bases removed from V and 3 bases from J, the gap between germline ends came to 8 bases. Germline CDR1 and CDR2: SGDLS and YYNGEE. This CDR3 comprises 13 residues. The CDR3 is CASSDRVTDTQYF. CDR3 in DNA: TGTGCCAGCAGCGATAGGGTGACAGATACGCAGTATTTT. Variable domain in full (rest from reference TRBV9 and TRBJ2-3): DSGVTQTPKHLITATGQRVTLRCSPRSGDLSVYWYQQSLDQGLQFLIQYYNGEERAKGNILERFSAQQFPDLHSELNLSSLELGDSALYFCASSDRVTDTQYFGPGTRLTVL.

This clone came up once. Other DNA sequences within the sample encode an identical CDR3. J is TRBJ1-6 and V is TRBV9, with 11 bases identical to TRBD1. The CDR3 spans 14 residues. V gave up 3 bases and J gave up 10 bases; unmatched junction bases: 3. Germline CDR1 is SGDLS and CDR2 is YYNGEE. The CDR3 loop is CASSGTGGQSPLHF. The DNA for the CDR3 is TGTGCCAGCAGCGGGACAGGGGGCCAGTCACCCCTCCACTTT.

The chain combines TRBV7-6 with TRBJ2-7; no firm D call. Between the trimmed V and J ends, which lost 1 base and 3 bases, there was a span of 10 bases. Germline loops: CDR1 SGHVS, CDR2 FNYEAQ. CDR3 length: 14 amino acids. The CDR3, as DNA: TGTGCCAGCAGCTTAGGTGGAGAGGACTACGAGCAGTACTTC. Translated: CASSLGGEDYEQYF. The complete variable domain, with remaining parts taken from reference TRBV7-6 and TRBJ2-7, reads GAGVSQSPRYKVTKRGQDVALRCDPISGHVSLYWYRQALGQGPEFLTYFNYEAQQDKSGLPNDRFSAERPEGSISTLTIQRTEQRDSAMYRCASSLGGEDYEQYFGPGTRLTVT.

V gene TRBV6-1 combines with J gene TRBJ2-7; 8 nucleotides align to TRBD1. The CDR3 has 14 amino acids. V dropped 7 bases and J dropped 1; count of bases not matched to a gene: 6. Germline CDR1 is MNHNS and CDR2 is SASEGT. In nucleotides, the CDR3 is TGTGCCAGCAACTCAGGGGGCGGTTCCTACGAGCAGTACTTC. Its protein product is CASNSGGGSYEQYF.